This T cell receptor (beta chain) originates from a study of cytomegalovirus exposure and HLA in healthy donors. Whole-study results and caveats: There were a few CMV-associated chains whose specificity for CMV antigens was confirmed in vitro. Reportedly, fewer N-insertions than the roughly 600-donor mean appeared in an Asian-associated ancestry cluster in a later analysis. In presence/absence analyses, roughly uniform sequencing depth across donors was assumed.

Unrecorded immune exposure was likely among donors, who were nominally healthy when sampled. The PCR made use of 60 Vbeta and 13 Jbeta primers. TCRdb's copy holds only in-frame clones and misses some; the assay was immunoSEQ multiplex PCR. There are 150,000 to 250,000 clones in the sample; roughly 85% occur only once, and 2.3% lies in the top ten. Details on this clone: Its antigen is still unknown.

The TCR sequence derives from a woman aged 45 to 65 in good health and CMV-seronegative. The sequenced material came from PBMCs.

The CDR3 spells CASSQGGLAGYYEQYF. The CDR3 DNA sequence: TGCGCCAGCAGTCAGGGGGGACTAGCGGGCTACTACGAGCAGTACTTC. This sequence joins TRBV23-1 and TRBJ2-7; TRBD2 aligns across 12 bases. TRBV23-1 is known as an ORF, though its function is uncertain. The J segment lost 3 bases and the V segment lost 3 bases, leaving 6 bases of the junction unmatched. The CDR3 is made up of 16 amino acids.